The 8 T cell receptor beta chains reported below all come from one sample, sequenced in a study of blood T cell repertoires in COVID-19. The table came from immunoSEQ multiplex PCR; TCRdb's copy has only in-frame clones and leaves some out. Of around 73,000 clones detected, 82% appear once; the ten largest clones hold around 4.5%. The sequencing input was peripheral blood. The receptors originated from a woman in her sixties with acute or convalescent COVID-19.

CDR3 sequence reads: CASSSGRAGNTIYF. In DNA, the CDR3 is TGTGCCAGCAGCTCCGGTCGGGCTGGAAACACCATATATTTT. This chain connects TRBV5-6 to TRBJ1-3; the D is unclear. Germline CDR1 and CDR2: SGHDT and YYEEEE. The CDR3 is 14 residues long. The V gene lost 3 bases and the J gene lost 2 bases, with 9 bases spanning the gap.

This rearrangement joins TRBV5-5 to TRBJ1-1, with 7 bases identical to TRBD1. Trimming at V came to 4 bases and at J to 8 bases, leaving 8 bases not matched to a gene. From germline, CDR1 is SGHKS and CDR2 YYEKEE (reference sequence). CDR3 length: 13 residues. CDR3 nucleotide sequence: TGTGCCAGCAGCCGAAAACAGGGGTTAGAAGCTTTCTTT. It is translated as CASSRKQGLEAFF.

This rearrangement joins TRBV11-2 to TRBJ1-2; possibly TRBD1 for D (6 bases). Looked up from germline, CDR1 is SGHAT and CDR2 is FQNNGV. V was clipped by 0 bases and J by 0 bases, with 8 bases between them. The CDR3 consists of 15 residues. The CDR3 DNA sequence: TGTGCCAGCAGCTTAGAGGGGGCAGCTAACTATGGCTACACCTTC. The encoded protein is CASSLEGAANYGYTF.

The chain joins TRBV7-6 to TRBJ1-6; the D is unclear. CDR1 SGHVS and CDR2 FNYEAQ come from the germline V gene. V was trimmed by 10 bases and J by 4 bases, leaving 11 bases between them. CDR3 length: 13 amino acids. The CDR3 coding sequence is TGTGCCACATCCCGACAATATAATTCACCCCTCCACTTT. Its translation: CATSRQYNSPLHF.

The rearrangement links TRBV5-1 to TRBJ2-3; 7 bases map to TRBD2. CDR1 and CDR2 from the germline V gene are SGHRS and YFSETQ. The CDR3 sequence is 16 residues long. J lost 4 bases, V lost 4 bases, and 12 bases had no gene match. The CDR3 region has the DNA TGCGCCAGCAGCCCCTGGGGAGGGGAGGGCTCAGATACGCAGTATTTT. Amino acids: CASSPWGGEGSDTQYF.

The V gene is TRBV5-1, the J gene TRBJ2-2; possible D gene TRBD2, 5 bases. The CDR3 runs 15 residues. V was shortened by 2 bases and J by 0 bases, with 8 bases between the two germline ends. Germline CDR1 reads SGHRS; CDR2 reads YFSETQ. CDR3 residues: CASSLGSSNTGELFF. CDR3 bases: TGCGCCAGCAGCTTAGGGAGTTCGAACACCGGGGAGCTGTTTTTT.

The chain combines TRBV30 with TRBJ1-2; D gene unclear. Germline values: CDR1 GTSNPN, CDR2 SVGIG (reference sequence). Trimming cost V 0 bases and J 13 bases, with 24 bases left between them. The CDR3 runs 15 residues. This CDR3 reads CAWSVRTSRSMAPTF. The CDR3 DNA sequence: TGTGCCTGGAGTGTACGAACTTCGCGGTCTATGGCGCCCACCTTC.

This chain joins TRBV7-3 and TRBJ1-6; D gene uncertain. Trimming removed 1 base at V and 5 bases at J, with 12 bases between. CDR1 is SGHTA and CDR2 is FQGTGA in the germline V gene. The CDR3 totals 16 residues. CDR3 sequence (DNA): TGTGCCAGCAGCTTAATTGGCCCCCAGAATAATTCACCCCTCCACTTT. This translates into CASSLIGPQNNSPLHF.